Reported below is one TCR beta chain. Profiled with immunoSEQ multiplex PCR; TCRdb holds only in-frame clones, not every one. The repertoire has 150,000 or so clones, 90% of them found once; the top ten carry 0.45% to 0.65%. This sample stems from a study of blood T cell repertoires in COVID-19. The CDR3 covers 18 residues. With 1 base clipped from V and 0 bases from J, the junction kept 3 bases outside the gene matches. Germline lookup yields CDR1 LNHDA and CDR2 SQIVND (reference sequence). Sequencing was carried out using peripheral blood. The source of this sequence is a man in his forties or fifties with acute or convalescent COVID-19. The genes are TRBV19 and TRBJ2-1, with 13 nucleotides matching TRBD2. CDR3 DNA sequence: TGTGCCAGTAGTATAGGGACTAGCGGGAGCAGCTCCTACAATGAGCAGTTCTTC. This gives the protein CASSIGTSGSSSYNEQFF. The whole variable domain, filled in from reference TRBV19 and TRBJ2-1, reads DGGITQSPKYLFRKEGQNVTLSCEQNLNHDAMYWYRQDPGQGLRLIYYSQIVNDFQKGDIAEGYSVSREKKESFPLTVTSAQKNPTAFYLCASSIGTSGSSSYNEQFFGPGTRLTVL.